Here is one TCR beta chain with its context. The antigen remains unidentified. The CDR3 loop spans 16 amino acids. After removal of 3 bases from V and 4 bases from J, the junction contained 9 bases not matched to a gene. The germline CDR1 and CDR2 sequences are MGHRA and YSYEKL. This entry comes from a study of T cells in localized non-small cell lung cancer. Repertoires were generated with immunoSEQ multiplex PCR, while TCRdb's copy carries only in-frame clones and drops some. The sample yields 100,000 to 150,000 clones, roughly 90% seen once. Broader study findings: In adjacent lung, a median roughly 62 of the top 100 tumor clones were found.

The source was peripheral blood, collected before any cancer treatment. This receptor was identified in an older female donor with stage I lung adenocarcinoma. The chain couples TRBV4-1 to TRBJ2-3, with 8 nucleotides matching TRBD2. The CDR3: CASSQGAGVPADTQYF. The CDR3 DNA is TGCGCCAGCAGCCAGGGAGCGGGAGTCCCCGCAGATACGCAGTATTTT.